What follows are 15 T cell receptor beta chains derived from one specimen sequenced in a study of regulatory T cells in long-lasting Graves disease. Time point of the sample: newly diagnosed GD, antithyroid drugs for less than 3 months. There was RNA extracted from PBMCs, and the TCR library was made from it. In building TCR beta libraries, iRepertoire HTBI primers were used together with Arm-PCR of CDR3 regions. TCRdb analysed the multiplex PCR reads with MiXCR anew, one entry per CDR3 protein. This repertoire shows around 360,000 distinct CDR3 sequences, about 17% found once; its top ten account for 20%. Separately, the same data were catalogued under a study of T cells in Graves' hyperthyroidism and ophthalmopathy.

The sample consisted of peripheral blood mononuclear cells (PBMCs), taken at new diagnosis, from a patient treated with antithyroid drugs. These receptor sequences come from a woman younger than 35 with Graves disease.

V is TRBV6-1 and J is TRBJ2-7; 8 bases agree with TRBD1. This CDR3 is 14 amino acids long. V lost 6 bases and J lost 3; bases outside the gene matches: 7. CDR1 MNHNS and CDR2 SASEGT come from the germline V gene. CDR3: CASRGRGPFYEQYF. CDR3 nucleotides: TGTGCCAGCAGGGGCAGGGGGCCCTTCTACGAGCAGTACTTC.

At least ten counts were recorded for this clonotype. This chain connects TRBV28 to TRBJ2-7, with D perhaps matching TRBD1 (7 bases). CDR1 MDHEN and CDR2 SYDVKM come from the germline V gene. Between the trimmed V and J ends, which lost 1 base and 5 bases, there was a span of 21 bases. CDR3 length equals 17 residues. The CDR3 DNA reads TGTGCCAGCAGTTTATCGGGGGTGGTACAGGGGTCGGACGAGCAGTACTTC. Translation gives CASSLSGVVQGSDEQYF.

V usage is TRBV6-9 and J usage is TRBJ2-1; D is perhaps TRBD2 (7 bases). The germline V gene has CDR1 MNHGY and CDR2 SVAAGI. The V gene lost 3 bases and the J gene lost 7 bases, with 13 bases spanning the gap. CDR3 length: 14 amino acids. CDR3 sequence reads: CASSYAGAGNEQFF. The CDR3 coding sequence is TGTGCCAGCAGTTACGCGGGGGCTGGAAATGAGCAGTTCTTC.

The sample holds many counts of this clonotype. The rearrangement joins TRBV20-1 to TRBJ1-1; 10 bases line up with TRBD1. V shed 6 bases, J shed 1 base, and the junction held 5 bases outside the gene matches. The CDR3 extends over 14 amino acids. From germline, CDR1 is DFQATT and CDR2 SNEGSKA (reference sequence). The CDR3, as DNA: TGCAGTGCGGAGGGACAGGGGAAGAACACTGAAGCTTTCTTT. Protein: CSAEGQGKNTEAFF.

The chain recombines TRBV9 with TRBJ2-2; 8 nucleotides align to TRBD1. Germline V gene data show CDR1 as SGDLS and CDR2 as YYNGEE. V trimming: 0 bases; J trimming: 7 bases; junction bases outside the gene matches: 5. The CDR3 has 15 amino acids. For the CDR3, the DNA is TGTGCCAGCAGCGTAGGGCAGGGGGCGATCGGGGAGCTGTTTTTT. Amino acids: CASSVGQGAIGELFF.

The count of this clonotype is one. This chain links TRBV11-2 with TRBJ2-5, with 8 bases matching TRBD1. Germline V gives CDR1 SGHAT, CDR2 FQNNGV. The CDR3 covers 14 residues. Losses at the gene ends were 4 bases for V and 5 bases for J; bases not matched to a gene: 6. The CDR3 region has the DNA TGTGCCAGCAGCTCGACAGGGGTCGGCGAGACCCAGTACTTC. Translation gives CASSSTGVGETQYF.

There are a few counts of this clonotype. V and J are TRBV6-1 and TRBJ2-7, with D perhaps TRBD1 or TRBD2 (5 bases each). This CDR3 contains 13 residues. V lost 7 bases and J 5 bases, leaving 15 bases between the germline ends. The germline V gene has CDR1 MNHNS and CDR2 SASEGT. The CDR3 DNA is TGTGCCAGCATCTCGGGGCTTGGGAACGAGCAGTACTTC. This sequence encodes CASISGLGNEQYF.

Many counts were recorded for this clonotype. The chain has TRBV6-1 and TRBJ2-3, with 7 bases identical to TRBD1. The junction had 8 bases not matched to a gene; V was cut back by 6 bases and J by 5 bases. CDR3 length: 14 amino acids. Looked up from germline, CDR1 is MNHNS and CDR2 is SASEGT. CDR3: CASSDRAFRDTQYF. CDR3 sequence (DNA): TGTGCCAGCAGCGACAGGGCCTTTAGAGATACGCAGTATTTT.

As regards this clonotype: This may come from a read error, since a much larger clone is one base off. The CDR3 DNA follows: TGTGCCAGCAGCCCTCGACTAGCGGAATGTAGCTCCTACAATGAGCAGTTCTTC. Translated: CASSPRLAECSSYNEQFF. This rearrangement joins TRBV2 to TRBJ2-1, with 9 bases that match TRBD2. The CDR3 runs 18 residues. The J segment lost 0 bases and the V segment lost 6 bases, leaving 12 bases of the junction unmatched. Per the germline V gene, CDR1 is SNHLY and CDR2 is FYNNEI.

The CDR3 region is CSAITGPNLGNQPQHF. CDR3 coding DNA: TGCAGTGCTATAACCGGGCCCAATTTGGGCAATCAGCCCCAGCATTTT. This chain joins TRBV20-1 and TRBJ1-5; no clear D gene. The length of the CDR3 is 16 residues. V dropped 4 bases and J dropped 2 bases, with 18 bases sitting between them. Germline assignment: CDR1 DFQATT and CDR2 SNEGSKA (reference sequence).

This clonotype has more than one count but fewer than ten. The CDR3, as DNA: TGTGCCAGCAGCCCAGGGACTGCGGTTTGGGGTGTTATATCAGATACGCAGTATTTT. Its translation: CASSPGTAVWGVISDTQYF. V and J are TRBV4-2 and TRBJ2-3, with D tentatively TRBD2 (6 bases). Per germline, CDR1 LGHNA and CDR2 YNFKEQ. This CDR3 has 19 residues. Trimming stripped 4 bases from V and 4 bases from J, with 27 bases between.

At least ten counts were recorded for this clonotype. The genes are TRBV5-6 and TRBJ2-3; possibly TRBD1 for D (5 bases). Trimming shortened V by 4 bases and J by 0 bases, and 21 bases separated the two germline ends. In germline, CDR1 is SGHDT, CDR2 YYEEEE. The CDR3 runs to 18 residues. The CDR3 bases are TGTGCCAGCAGCCCTTCCTGGCCCAGGGTCTCTAGCACAGATACGCAGTATTTT. It translates to CASSPSWPRVSSTDTQYF.

This clonotype was seen only once. The chain employs TRBV20-1 and TRBJ1-5; no firm D call. V lost 4 bases and J 3 bases, leaving 16 bases between the germline ends. CDR3 size: 15 residues. Per the germline V gene, CDR1 is DFQATT and CDR2 is SNEGSKA (reference sequence). Written as DNA, the CDR3 is TGCAGTGCTACCGTGCCGGAGGCGGACAATCAGCCCCAGCATTTT. As protein: CSATVPEADNQPQHF.

The genes are TRBV25-1 and TRBJ2-7; D possibly corresponds to TRBD2 (5 bases). Trimming pared 3 bases from V and 3 bases from J, leaving 12 bases between. CDR1 is MGHDK and CDR2 is SYGVNS in the germline V gene. The CDR3 totals 14 residues. CDR3 amino acids: CASSERVSSYEQYF. In nucleotides, the CDR3 is TGTGCCAGCAGTGAGAGGGTTTCGAGCTACGAGCAGTACTTC.

This clonotype occurred a few times. The V call is TRBV14, the J call TRBJ2-7; weak D call: TRBD1 (5 bases). V lost 0 bases and J lost 3, with 9 bases in between. The germline V gene encodes CDR1 SGHDN and CDR2 FVKESK. The CDR3 runs 14 residues. This chain's CDR3 is CASSQEDRGYEQYF. In DNA, the CDR3 is TGTGCCAGCAGCCAAGAAGACAGAGGCTACGAGCAGTACTTC. Complete variable domain (other parts from reference TRBV14 and TRBJ2-7): EAGVTQFPSHSVIEKGQTVTLRCDPISGHDNLYWYRRVMGKEIKFLLHFVKESKQDESGMPNNRFLAERTGGTYSTLKVQPAELEDSGVYFCASSQEDRGYEQYFGPGTRLTVT.